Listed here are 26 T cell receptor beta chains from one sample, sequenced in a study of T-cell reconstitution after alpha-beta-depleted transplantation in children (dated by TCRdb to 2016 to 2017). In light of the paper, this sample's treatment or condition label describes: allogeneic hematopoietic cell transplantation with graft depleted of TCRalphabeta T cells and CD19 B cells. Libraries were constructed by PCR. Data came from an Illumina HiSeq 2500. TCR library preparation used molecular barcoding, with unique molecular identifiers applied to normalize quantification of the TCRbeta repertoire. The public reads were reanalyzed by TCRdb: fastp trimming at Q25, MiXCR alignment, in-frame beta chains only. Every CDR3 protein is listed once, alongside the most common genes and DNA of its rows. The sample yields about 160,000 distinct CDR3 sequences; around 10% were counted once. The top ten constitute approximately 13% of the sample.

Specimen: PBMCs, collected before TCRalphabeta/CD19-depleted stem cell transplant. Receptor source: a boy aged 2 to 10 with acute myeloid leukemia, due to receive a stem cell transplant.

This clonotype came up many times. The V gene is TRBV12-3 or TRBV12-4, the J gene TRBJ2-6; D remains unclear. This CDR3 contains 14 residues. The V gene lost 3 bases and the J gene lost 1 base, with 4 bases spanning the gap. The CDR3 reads CASSFLSGANVLTF. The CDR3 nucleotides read TGTGCCAGCAGTTTCTTGTCTGGGGCCAACGTCCTGACTTTC.

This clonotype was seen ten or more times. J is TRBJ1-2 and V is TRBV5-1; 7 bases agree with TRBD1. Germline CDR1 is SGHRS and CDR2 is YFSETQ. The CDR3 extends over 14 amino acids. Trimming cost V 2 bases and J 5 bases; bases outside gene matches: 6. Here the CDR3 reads CASSLDRERYGYTF. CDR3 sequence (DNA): TGCGCCAGCAGCTTAGACAGGGAACGGTATGGCTACACCTTC. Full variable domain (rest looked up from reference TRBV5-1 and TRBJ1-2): KAGVTQTPRYLIKTRGQQVTLSCSPISGHRSVSWYQQTPGQGLQFLFEYFSETQRNKGNFPGRFSGRQFSNSRSEMNVSTLELGDSALYLCASSLDRERYGYTFGSGTRLTVV.

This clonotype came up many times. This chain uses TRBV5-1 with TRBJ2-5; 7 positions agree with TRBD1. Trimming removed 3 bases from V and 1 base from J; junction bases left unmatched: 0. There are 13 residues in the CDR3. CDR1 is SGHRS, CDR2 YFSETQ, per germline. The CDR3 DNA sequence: TGCGCCAGCAGCTGGGACAGCCAAGAGACCCAGTACTTC. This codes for CASSWDSQETQYF.

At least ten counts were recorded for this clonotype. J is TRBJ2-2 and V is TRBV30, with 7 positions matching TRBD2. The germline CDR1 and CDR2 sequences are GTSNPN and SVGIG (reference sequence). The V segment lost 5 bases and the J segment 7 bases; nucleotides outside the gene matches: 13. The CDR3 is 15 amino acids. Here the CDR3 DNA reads TGTGCCTGGGCGAGCGGGGACTTCAGAGGCGGGGAGCTGTTTTTT. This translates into CAWASGDFRGGELFF.

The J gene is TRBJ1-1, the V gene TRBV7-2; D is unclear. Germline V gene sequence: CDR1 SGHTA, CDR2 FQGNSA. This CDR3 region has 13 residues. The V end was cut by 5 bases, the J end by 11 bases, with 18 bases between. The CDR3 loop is CASSTERPSGAFF. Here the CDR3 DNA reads TGTGCCAGCAGCACGGAGCGGCCTAGCGGGGCTTTCTTT.

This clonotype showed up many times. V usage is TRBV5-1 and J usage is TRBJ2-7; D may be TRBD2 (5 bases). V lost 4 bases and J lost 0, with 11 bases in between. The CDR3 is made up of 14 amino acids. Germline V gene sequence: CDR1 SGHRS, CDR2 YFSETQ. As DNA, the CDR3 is TGCGCCAGCAGCGGAGGACGAAACTCCTACGAGCAGTACTTC. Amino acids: CASSGGRNSYEQYF.

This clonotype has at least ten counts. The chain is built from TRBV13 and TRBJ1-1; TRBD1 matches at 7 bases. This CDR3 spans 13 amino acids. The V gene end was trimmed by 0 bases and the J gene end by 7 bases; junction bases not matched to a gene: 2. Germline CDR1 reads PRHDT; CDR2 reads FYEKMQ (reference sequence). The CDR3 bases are TGTGCCAGCAGCTTAGGAGGGGGCCTTGAAGCTTTCTTT. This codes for CASSLGGGLEAFF.

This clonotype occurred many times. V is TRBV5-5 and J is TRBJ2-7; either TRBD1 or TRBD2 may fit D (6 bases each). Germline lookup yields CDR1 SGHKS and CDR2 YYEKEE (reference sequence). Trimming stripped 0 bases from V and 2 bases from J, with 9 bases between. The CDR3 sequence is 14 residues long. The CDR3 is CASSLEGGTYEQYF. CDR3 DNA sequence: TGTGCCAGCAGCTTGGAAGGGGGGACCTACGAGCAGTACTTC.

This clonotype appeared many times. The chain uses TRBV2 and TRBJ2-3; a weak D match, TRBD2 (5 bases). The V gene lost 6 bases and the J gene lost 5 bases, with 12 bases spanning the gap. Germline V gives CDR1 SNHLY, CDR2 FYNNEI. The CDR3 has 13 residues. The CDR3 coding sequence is TGTGCCAGCAGACTACTAGGTCTAGATACGCAGTATTTT. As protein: CASRLLGLDTQYF.

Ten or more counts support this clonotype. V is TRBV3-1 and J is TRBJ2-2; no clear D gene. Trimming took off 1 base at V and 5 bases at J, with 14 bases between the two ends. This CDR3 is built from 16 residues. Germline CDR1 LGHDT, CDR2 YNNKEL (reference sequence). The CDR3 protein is CASSQGGPSNTGELFF. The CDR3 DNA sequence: TGTGCCAGCAGCCAAGGTGGGCCTAGTAATACCGGGGAGCTGTTTTTT. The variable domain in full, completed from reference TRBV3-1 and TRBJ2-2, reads DTAVSQTPKYLVTQMGNDKSIKCEQNLGHDTMYWYKQDSKKFLKIMFSYNNKELIINETVPNRFSPKSPDKAHLNLHINSLELGDSAVYFCASSQGGPSNTGELFFGEGSRLTVL.

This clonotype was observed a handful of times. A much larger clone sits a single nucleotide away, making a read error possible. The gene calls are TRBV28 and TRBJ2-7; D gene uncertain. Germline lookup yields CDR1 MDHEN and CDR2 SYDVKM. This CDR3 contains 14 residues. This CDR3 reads CASSPLPGSYEQHF. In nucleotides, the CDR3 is TGTGCCAGCAGTCCCCTCCCTGGCTCCTACGAGCAGCACTTC.

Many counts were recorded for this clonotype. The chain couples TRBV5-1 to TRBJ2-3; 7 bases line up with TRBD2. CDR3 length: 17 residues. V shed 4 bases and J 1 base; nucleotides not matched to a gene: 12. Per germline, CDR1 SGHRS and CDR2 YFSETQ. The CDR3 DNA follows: TGCGCCAGCAGCCCAGGGACCGGACTAGTCGGCACAGATACGCAGTATTTT. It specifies CASSPGTGLVGTDTQYF.

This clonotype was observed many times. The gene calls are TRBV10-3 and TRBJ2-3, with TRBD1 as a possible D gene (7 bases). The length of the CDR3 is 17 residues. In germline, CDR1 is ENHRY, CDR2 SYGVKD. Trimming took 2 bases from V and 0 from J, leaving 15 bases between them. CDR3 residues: CAISEPGGLLSTDTQYF. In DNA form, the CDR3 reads TGTGCCATCAGTGAGCCAGGGGGACTCCTTAGCACAGATACGCAGTATTTT.

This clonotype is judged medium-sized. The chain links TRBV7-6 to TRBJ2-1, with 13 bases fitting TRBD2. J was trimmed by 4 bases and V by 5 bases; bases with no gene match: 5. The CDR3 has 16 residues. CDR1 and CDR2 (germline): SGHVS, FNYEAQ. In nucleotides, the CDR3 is TGTGCCAGCAGCCCTCGGACTAGCGGGAGATACAATGAGCAGTTCTTC. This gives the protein CASSPRTSGRYNEQFF.

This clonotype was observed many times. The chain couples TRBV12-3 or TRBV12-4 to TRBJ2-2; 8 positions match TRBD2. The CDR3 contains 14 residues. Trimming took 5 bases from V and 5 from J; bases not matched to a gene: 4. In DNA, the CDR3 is TGTGCCAGCAGTCCGGGGGGGAAAACCGGGGAGCTGTTTTTT. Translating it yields CASSPGGKTGELFF.

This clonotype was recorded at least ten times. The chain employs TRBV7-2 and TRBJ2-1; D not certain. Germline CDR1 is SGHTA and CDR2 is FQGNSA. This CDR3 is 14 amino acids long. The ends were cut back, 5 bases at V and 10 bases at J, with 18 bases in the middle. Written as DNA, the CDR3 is TGTGCCAGCAGCCCGCCCCCCAGGTTATCGGAGCAGTTCTTC. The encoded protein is CASSPPPRLSEQFF.

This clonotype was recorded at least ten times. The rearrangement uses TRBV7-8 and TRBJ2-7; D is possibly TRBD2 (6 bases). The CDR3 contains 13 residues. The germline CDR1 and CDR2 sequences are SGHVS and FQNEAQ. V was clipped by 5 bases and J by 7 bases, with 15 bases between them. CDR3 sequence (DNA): TGTGCCAGCAGCCCGGGACTCTCCTTTGAGCAGTACGTC. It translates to CASSPGLSFEQYV.

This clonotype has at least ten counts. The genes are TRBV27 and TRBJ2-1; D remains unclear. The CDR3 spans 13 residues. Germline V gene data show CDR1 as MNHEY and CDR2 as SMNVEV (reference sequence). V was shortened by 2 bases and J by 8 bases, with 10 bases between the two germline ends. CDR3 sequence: CASSLRPDDEQFF. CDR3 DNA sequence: TGTGCCAGCAGTTTACGCCCGGACGATGAGCAGTTCTTC.

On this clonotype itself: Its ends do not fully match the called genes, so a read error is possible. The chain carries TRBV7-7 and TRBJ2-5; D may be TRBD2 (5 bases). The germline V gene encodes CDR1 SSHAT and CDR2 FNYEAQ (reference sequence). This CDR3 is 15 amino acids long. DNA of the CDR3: TGTGCTAGCAGCTTAGGGTCTAGCAACCAAGAGACCCAGTACTTC. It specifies CASSLGSSNQETQYF.

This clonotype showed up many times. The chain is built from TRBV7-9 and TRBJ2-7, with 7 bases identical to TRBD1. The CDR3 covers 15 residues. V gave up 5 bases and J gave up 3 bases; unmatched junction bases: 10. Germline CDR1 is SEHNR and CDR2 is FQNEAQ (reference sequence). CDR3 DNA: TGTGCCAGCAGCCTCCGGGACAGTTACGTCTACGAGCAGTACTTC. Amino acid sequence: CASSLRDSYVYEQYF.

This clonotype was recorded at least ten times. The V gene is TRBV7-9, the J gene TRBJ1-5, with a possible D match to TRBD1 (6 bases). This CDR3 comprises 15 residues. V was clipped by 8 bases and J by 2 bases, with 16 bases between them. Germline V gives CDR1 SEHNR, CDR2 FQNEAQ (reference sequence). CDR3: CASEAGGAGNQPQHF. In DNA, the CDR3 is TGTGCCAGCGAGGCGGGGGGCGCCGGCAATCAGCCCCAGCATTTT.

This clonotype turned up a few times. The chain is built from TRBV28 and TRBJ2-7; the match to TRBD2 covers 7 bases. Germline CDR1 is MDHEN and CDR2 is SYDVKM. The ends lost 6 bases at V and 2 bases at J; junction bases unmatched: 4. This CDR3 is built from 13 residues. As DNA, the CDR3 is TGTGCCAGCAGCTTCGGACTAGCCTACGAGCAGTACTTC. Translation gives CASSFGLAYEQYF.

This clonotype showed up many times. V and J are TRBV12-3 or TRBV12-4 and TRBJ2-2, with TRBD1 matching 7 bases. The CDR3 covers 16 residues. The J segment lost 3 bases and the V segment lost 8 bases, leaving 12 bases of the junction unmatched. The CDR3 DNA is TGTGCCAGCCGGACAGGCGTCAGTAGGGACACCGGGGAGCTGTTTTTT. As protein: CASRTGVSRDTGELFF.

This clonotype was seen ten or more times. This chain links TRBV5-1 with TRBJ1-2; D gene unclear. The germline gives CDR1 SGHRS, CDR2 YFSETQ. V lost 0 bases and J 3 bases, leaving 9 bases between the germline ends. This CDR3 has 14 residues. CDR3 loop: CASSLGPFDYGYTF. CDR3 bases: TGCGCCAGCAGCTTGGGACCCTTCGACTATGGCTACACCTTC.

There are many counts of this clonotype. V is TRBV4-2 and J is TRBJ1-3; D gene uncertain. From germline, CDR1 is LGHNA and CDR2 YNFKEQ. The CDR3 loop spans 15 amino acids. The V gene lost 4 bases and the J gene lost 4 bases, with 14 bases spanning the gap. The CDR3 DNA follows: TGTGCCAGCAGCCCACGGGATCAAGGAGGAAACACCATATATTTT. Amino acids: CASSPRDQGGNTIYF.

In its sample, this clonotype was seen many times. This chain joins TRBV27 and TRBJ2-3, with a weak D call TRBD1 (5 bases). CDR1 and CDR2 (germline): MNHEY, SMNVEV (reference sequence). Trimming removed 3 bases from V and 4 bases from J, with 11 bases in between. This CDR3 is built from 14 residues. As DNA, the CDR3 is TGTGCCAGCAGTTTTAAGGGGCCCCCAGATACGCAGTATTTT. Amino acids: CASSFKGPPDTQYF.